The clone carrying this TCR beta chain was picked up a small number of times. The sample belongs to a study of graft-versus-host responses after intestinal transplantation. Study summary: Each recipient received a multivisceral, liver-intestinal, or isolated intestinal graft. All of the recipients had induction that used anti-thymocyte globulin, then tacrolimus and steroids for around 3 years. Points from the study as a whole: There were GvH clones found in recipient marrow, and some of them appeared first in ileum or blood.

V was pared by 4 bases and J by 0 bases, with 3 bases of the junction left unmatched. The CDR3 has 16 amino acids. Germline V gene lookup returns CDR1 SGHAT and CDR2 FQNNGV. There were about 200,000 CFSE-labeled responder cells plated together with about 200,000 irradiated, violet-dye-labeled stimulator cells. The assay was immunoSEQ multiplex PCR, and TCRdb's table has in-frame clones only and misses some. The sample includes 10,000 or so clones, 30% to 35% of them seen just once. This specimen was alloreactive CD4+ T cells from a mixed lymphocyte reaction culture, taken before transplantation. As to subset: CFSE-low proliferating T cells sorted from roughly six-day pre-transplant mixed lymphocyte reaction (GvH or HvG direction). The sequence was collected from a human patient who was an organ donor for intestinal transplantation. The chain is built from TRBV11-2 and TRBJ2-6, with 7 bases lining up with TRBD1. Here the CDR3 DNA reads TGTGCCAGCAGCTACTGGACAGGCTCTGGGGCCAACGTCCTGACTTTC. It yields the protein CASSYWTGSGANVLTF.